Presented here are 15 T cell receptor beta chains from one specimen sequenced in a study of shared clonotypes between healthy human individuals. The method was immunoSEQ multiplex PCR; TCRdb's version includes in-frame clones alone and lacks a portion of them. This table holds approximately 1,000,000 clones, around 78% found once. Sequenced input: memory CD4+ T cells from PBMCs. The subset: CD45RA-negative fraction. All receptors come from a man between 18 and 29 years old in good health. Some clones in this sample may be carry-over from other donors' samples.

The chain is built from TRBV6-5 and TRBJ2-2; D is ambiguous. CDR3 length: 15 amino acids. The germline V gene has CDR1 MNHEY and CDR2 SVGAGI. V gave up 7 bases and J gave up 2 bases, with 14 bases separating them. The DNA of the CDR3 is TGTGCCAGCACCACCGCACAGACCAACACCGGGGAGCTGTTTTTT. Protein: CASTTAQTNTGELFF.

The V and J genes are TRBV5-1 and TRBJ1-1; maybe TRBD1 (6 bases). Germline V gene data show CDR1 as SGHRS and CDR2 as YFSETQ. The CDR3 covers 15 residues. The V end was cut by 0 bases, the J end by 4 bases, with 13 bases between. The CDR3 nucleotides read TGCGCCAGCAGCTTGGTTTCCGGACAGAGCACTGAAGCTTTCTTT. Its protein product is CASSLVSGQSTEAFF. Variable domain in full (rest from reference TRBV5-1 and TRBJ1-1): KAGVTQTPRYLIKTRGQQVTLSCSPISGHRSVSWYQQTPGQGLQFLFEYFSETQRNKGNFPGRFSGRQFSNSRSEMNVSTLELGDSALYLCASSLVSGQSTEAFFGQGTRLTVV.

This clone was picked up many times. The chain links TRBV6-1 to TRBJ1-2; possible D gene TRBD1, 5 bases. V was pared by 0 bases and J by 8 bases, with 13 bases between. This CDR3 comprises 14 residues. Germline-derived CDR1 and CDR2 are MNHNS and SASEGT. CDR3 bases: TGTGCCAGCAGTGAAGCGATAGGACACAAGGGCTACACCTTC. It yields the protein CASSEAIGHKGYTF.

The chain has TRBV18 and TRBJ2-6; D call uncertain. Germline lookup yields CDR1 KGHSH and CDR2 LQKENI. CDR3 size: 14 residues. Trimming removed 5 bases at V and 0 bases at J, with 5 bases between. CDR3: CASSEASGANVLTF. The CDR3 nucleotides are TGTGCCAGCTCAGAAGCCTCTGGGGCCAACGTCCTGACTTTC.

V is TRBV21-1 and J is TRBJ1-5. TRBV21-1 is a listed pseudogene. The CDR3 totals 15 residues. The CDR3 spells CASSKDAGVGQPQHF. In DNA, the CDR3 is TGTGCCAGCAGCAAAGATGCTGGGGTCGGGCAGCCCCAGCATTTT.

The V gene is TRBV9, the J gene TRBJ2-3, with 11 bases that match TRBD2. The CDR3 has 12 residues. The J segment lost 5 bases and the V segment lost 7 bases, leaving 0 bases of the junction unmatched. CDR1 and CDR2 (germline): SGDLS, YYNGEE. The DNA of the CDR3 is TGTGCCAGCGGACTAGCGGGAGATACGCAGTATTTT. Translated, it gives CASGLAGDTQYF.

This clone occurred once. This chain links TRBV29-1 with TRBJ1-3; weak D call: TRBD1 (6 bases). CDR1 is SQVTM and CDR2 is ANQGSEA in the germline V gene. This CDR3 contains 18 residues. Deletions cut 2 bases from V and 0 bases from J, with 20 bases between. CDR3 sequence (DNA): TGCAGCGTTGAAATTTGGAGGACAGCCTTTAACTCTGGAAACACCATATATTTT. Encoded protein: CSVEIWRTAFNSGNTIYF.

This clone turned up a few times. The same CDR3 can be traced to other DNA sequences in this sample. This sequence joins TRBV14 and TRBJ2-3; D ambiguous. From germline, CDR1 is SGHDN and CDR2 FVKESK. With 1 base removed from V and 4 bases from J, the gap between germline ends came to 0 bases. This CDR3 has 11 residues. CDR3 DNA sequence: TGTGCCAGCAGCCAAGCAGATACGCAGTATTTT. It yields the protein CASSQADTQYF.

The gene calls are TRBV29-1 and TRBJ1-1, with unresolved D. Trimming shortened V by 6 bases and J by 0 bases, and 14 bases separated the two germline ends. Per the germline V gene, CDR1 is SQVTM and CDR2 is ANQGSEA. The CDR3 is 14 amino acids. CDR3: CSVGILGVNTEAFF. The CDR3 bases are TGCAGCGTGGGGATCCTGGGAGTGAACACTGAAGCTTTCTTT.

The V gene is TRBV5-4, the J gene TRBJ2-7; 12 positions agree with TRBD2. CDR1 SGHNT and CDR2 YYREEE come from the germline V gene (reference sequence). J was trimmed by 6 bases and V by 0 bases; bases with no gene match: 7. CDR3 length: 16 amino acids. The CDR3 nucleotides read TGTGCCAGCAGCTTGGGACTAGCGGGAGATCAGGGCGAGCAGTACTTC. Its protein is CASSLGLAGDQGEQYF.

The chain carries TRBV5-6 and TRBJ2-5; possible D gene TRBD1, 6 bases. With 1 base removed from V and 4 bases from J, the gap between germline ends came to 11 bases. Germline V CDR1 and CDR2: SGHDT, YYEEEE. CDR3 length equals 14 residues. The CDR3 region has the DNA TGTGCCAGCAGCTTGATTAGAGGGGGAGAGACCCAGTACTTC. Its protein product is CASSLIRGGETQYF.

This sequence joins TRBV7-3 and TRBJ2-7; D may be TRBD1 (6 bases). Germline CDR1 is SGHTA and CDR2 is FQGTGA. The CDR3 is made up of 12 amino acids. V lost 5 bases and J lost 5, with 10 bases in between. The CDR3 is CASSPTGHEQYF. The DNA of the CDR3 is TGTGCCAGCAGCCCGACAGGCCACGAGCAGTACTTC.

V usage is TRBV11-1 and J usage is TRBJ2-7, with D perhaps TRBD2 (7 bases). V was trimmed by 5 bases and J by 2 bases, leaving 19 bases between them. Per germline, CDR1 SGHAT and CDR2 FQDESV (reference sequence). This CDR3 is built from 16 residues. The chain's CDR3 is CASSHPPKGGAYEQYF. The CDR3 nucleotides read TGTGCCAGCAGCCACCCCCCGAAGGGGGGGGCCTACGAGCAGTACTTC.

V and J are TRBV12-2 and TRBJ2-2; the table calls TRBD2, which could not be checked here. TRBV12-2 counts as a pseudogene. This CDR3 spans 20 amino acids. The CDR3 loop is CASRLGPSDGAGGYTGELFF. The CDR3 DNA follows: TGTGCAAGTCGCTTAGGGCCCTCCGACGGAGCGGGAGGGTACACCGGGGAGCTGTTTTTT.

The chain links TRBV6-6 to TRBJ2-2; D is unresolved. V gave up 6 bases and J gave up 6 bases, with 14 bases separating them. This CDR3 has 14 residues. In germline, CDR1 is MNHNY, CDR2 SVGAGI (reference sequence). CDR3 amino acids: CASRGSSAAGELFF. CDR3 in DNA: TGTGCCAGCAGGGGTAGTAGTGCCGCCGGGGAGCTGTTTTTT.